This TCR beta chain was identified in a study of blood T cell repertoires in COVID-19. As processed by the authors: Cell counts per sample came from amplifying reference gene primers. Profiled with immunoSEQ multiplex PCR; TCRdb holds only in-frame clones, not every one. V, J and clone size are taken as reported in that table, and D and trimming were inferred from the DNA itself. The sample consists of hundreds of thousands of clones, around 91% of them appearing once. Participants spanned ages about 18 to 100 years and resided in 20 to 30 US areas. Participant-reported clinical history was the basis for cohort assignment. Before being deemed recovered, Cohort 3 donors had two negative PCRs, clearance, or symptom resolution. Sequenced sample: PBMCs or T cells enriched from blood (not recorded which). The sequence derives from a man aged 30-40 years who had recovered from COVID-19.

The CDR3 loop is CASSLTGNSPLHF. CDR3 DNA: TGTGCCAGCAGTTTGACAGGAAATTCACCCCTCCACTTT. The chain employs TRBV12-3 or TRBV12-4 and TRBJ1-6, with D perhaps TRBD1 (6 bases). V was clipped by 3 bases and J by 7 bases, with 7 bases between them. This CDR3 contains 13 residues.